Reported below is one TCR beta chain. The antigen is undetermined. CDR1 is DFQATT, CDR2 SNEGSKA, per germline (reference sequence). Deletions cut 0 bases from V and 1 base from J, with 9 bases between. The CDR3 is made up of 14 amino acids. The sample belongs to a study of vaccination and CD4 T cells after COVID-19. Whole-study context: Each of the control cultures got a CEFX pool, an HIV-1 Nef pool, or no peptide.

Notes on the study in general: Counts of SARS-CoV-2-reactive clonotypes had a median that went from about 20 to 38, a nonsignificant change.

Cultured CD4+ T cell DNA was sequenced using the Oncomine TCR Beta short-read assay. The genomic DNA was obtained from cultured CD4+ T cells by extraction with the QIAamp micro DNA kit. TCRdb re-called the PCR reads with MiXCR, one entry per CDR3 protein. The sample lists approximately 3,000 distinct CDR3 sequences, around 54% seen once, with approximately 20% in the top ten. As for treatment: approximately 9-day PBMC culture with coronavirus spike peptide pools or control peptides (ViraFEST assay). The chain combines TRBV20-1 with TRBJ1-1, with D uncertain. Sequenced sample: CD4+ T cells from blood, cultured in vitro. This clonotype originated in a human donor who had recovered from COVID-19. The CDR3: CSARDPGKNTEAFF. CDR3 in DNA: TGCAGTGCTAGAGATCCAGGCAAGAACACTGAAGCTTTCTTT.